Following are 28 T cell receptor beta chains from one sample sequenced in a study of blood T cell repertoires in COVID-19 (dated by TCRdb to 2019 to 2021). The library relied on the immunoSEQ multiplex PCR assay. Held by TCRdb, this immuneACCESS table contains in-frame sequences only and omits some clones. Under half of the omission traces to an unresolved V gene where checked; the cause of the rest is unknown. The sample table records nearly 350,000 clones; around 90% of these occur just once. The top ten constitute 2.5% to 4% of the sample. What was sequenced was peripheral blood. Receptors were obtained from a woman under 30 who had recovered from COVID-19.

In nucleotides, the CDR3 is TGTGCCAGCAGCATCCGACAGGCGCGCTCTGGGGCCAACGTCCTGACTTTC. Its protein product is CASSIRQARSGANVLTF. The V call is TRBV21-1, the J call TRBJ2-6; no DNA check was done on the table's D call, TRBD1. TRBV21-1 constitutes a pseudogene. The length of the CDR3 is 17 residues.

V gene TRBV24-1 combines with J gene TRBJ2-5, with 8 bases identical to TRBD2. Germline V gene lookup returns CDR1 KGHDR and CDR2 SFDVKD. Trimming removed 0 bases from V and 5 bases from J; junction bases left unmatched: 10. This CDR3 contains 17 residues. CDR3 nucleotides: TGTGCCACCAGTGATTTGGCCTTTAAGCGGGAGCCGGAGACCCAGTACTTC. The encoded protein is CATSDLAFKREPETQYF.

This clone was counted only a few times. This chain connects TRBV5-1 to TRBJ1-1; D is ambiguous. This CDR3 contains 14 residues. Germline V gene lookup returns CDR1 SGHRS and CDR2 YFSETQ. The V end lost 0 bases, the J end lost 1 base, and 7 bases lay between the germline ends. The chain's CDR3 is CASSLGVSNTEAFF. DNA for the CDR3: TGCGCCAGCAGCTTGGGTGTATCGAACACTGAAGCTTTCTTT. Complete variable domain (other parts from reference TRBV5-1 and TRBJ1-1): KAGVTQTPRYLIKTRGQQVTLSCSPISGHRSVSWYQQTPGQGLQFLFEYFSETQRNKGNFPGRFSGRQFSNSRSEMNVSTLELGDSALYLCASSLGVSNTEAFFGQGTRLTVV.

J is TRBJ1-1 and V is TRBV6-5, with 7 bases lining up with TRBD1. This CDR3 is built from 14 residues. V was clipped by 6 bases and J by 1 base; unmatched bases: 5. From germline, CDR1 is MNHEY and CDR2 SVGAGI. The CDR3 bases are TGTGCCAGCAGCCGGGGACAGCCGAACACTGAAGCTTTCTTT. It specifies CASSRGQPNTEAFF.

This rearrangement joins TRBV3-1 (or the pseudogene TRBV3-2) to TRBJ2-4; TRBD2 agrees at 9 bases. The germline CDR1 and CDR2 sequences are LGHDT and YNNKEL (reference sequence). J was trimmed by 3 bases and V by 1 base; bases with no gene match: 1. The CDR3 is made up of 15 amino acids. The CDR3, as DNA: TGTGCCAGCAGCCAAGCTAGCGGGAACAAAAACATTCAGTACTTC. Residues: CASSQASGNKNIQYF.

This clone has a single count. This chain uses TRBV6-2 or TRBV6-3 with TRBJ1-2, with 10 bases aligning to TRBD1. The CDR3 extends over 17 amino acids. The trim removed 2 bases at V and 6 bases at J, leaving 12 bases unmatched. Germline CDR1 MNHEY, CDR2 SVGEGT. CDR3 loop: CASSYPERDRGFDGYTF. CDR3 bases: TGTGCCAGCAGTTACCCAGAAAGGGACAGGGGATTTGATGGCTACACCTTC.

The chain employs TRBV7-9 and TRBJ2-5; TRBD2 agrees at 7 bases. V lost 5 bases and J lost 1; bases outside the gene matches: 10. This CDR3 comprises 16 residues. CDR1 and CDR2 (germline): SEHNR, FQNEAQ (reference sequence). The DNA of the CDR3 is TGTGCCAGCAGCCCTCCGCGGGCTAGCGGCCAAGAGACCCAGTACTTC. The encoded protein is CASSPPRASGQETQYF.

This clone was observed a single time. The chain combines TRBV4-1 with TRBJ2-2, with TRBD2 matching over 11 bases. The CDR3 has 16 amino acids. Germline CDR1 and CDR2: MGHRA and YSYEKL. J was trimmed by 6 bases and V by 4 bases; bases with no gene match: 7. In DNA form, the CDR3 reads TGCGCCAGCAGCCCGACTAGCGGGAAGGTCTCCGGGGAGCTGTTTTTT. This sequence encodes CASSPTSGKVSGELFF.

The chain links TRBV12-3 or TRBV12-4 to TRBJ2-1; TRBD2 matches 7 bases. CDR3 size: 13 residues. After removal of 3 bases from V and 6 bases from J, the junction contained 2 bases not matched to a gene. The CDR3 loop is CASSFAGANEQFF. As DNA, the CDR3 is TGTGCCAGCAGTTTTGCGGGAGCCAATGAGCAGTTCTTC.

In this sample, this clone turned up a few times. The chain has TRBV7-2 and TRBJ1-1, with no clear D. The CDR3 runs to 13 residues. V was trimmed by 1 base and J by 1 base, leaving 4 bases between them. The germline gives CDR1 SGHTA, CDR2 FQGNSA. The CDR3 loop reads CASSLERNTEAFF. CDR3 nucleotide sequence: TGTGCCAGCAGCTTAGAGAGGAACACTGAAGCTTTCTTT.

This chain's CDR3 is CASSTGTDHYGYTF. For the CDR3, the DNA is TGTGCCAGCAGTACGGGGACAGATCACTATGGCTACACCTTC. The chain uses TRBV6-5 and TRBJ1-2; 7 bases map to TRBD1. The CDR3 spans 14 residues. Germline CDR1 and CDR2: MNHEY and SVGAGI. With 5 bases clipped from V and 3 bases from J, the junction kept 6 bases outside the gene matches.

V is TRBV7-2 and J is TRBJ1-5, with TRBD1 identical over 7 bases. The length of the CDR3 is 14 residues. V was clipped by 4 bases and J by 3 bases; unmatched bases: 3. Germline CDR1 is SGHTA and CDR2 is FQGNSA. For the CDR3, the DNA is TGTGCCAGCAGCTGGGGACAGTCCAATCAGCCCCAGCATTTT. It codes for CASSWGQSNQPQHF.

This clone was seen just once. The CDR3 loop is CASSHFMGLAGGGELFF. In DNA form, the CDR3 reads TGTGCCAGCAGCCATTTTATGGGACTAGCGGGGGGCGGGGAGCTGTTTTTT. The chain has TRBV7-2 and TRBJ2-2; 15 bases are a match to TRBD2. V was pared by 5 bases and J by 7 bases, with 8 bases of the junction left unmatched. Per germline, CDR1 SGHTA and CDR2 FQGNSA. The CDR3 covers 17 residues. Full variable domain (remainder filled in from reference TRBV7-2 and TRBJ2-2): GAGVSQSPSNKVTEKGKDVELRCDPISGHTALYWYRQSLGQGLEFLIYFQGNSAPDKSGLPSDRFSAERTGGSVSTLTIQRTQQEDSAVYLCASSHFMGLAGGGELFFGEGSRLTVL.

This rearrangement joins TRBV4-3 to TRBJ2-7; 9 bases are a match to TRBD2. This CDR3 is built from 16 residues. With V trimmed by 4 bases and J by 4 bases, 11 bases remained unmatched. Per the germline V gene, CDR1 is LGHNA and CDR2 is YSLEER. CDR3 in amino acids: CASSPVWLAGLYEQYV. The CDR3 DNA reads TGCGCCAGCAGCCCAGTTTGGCTAGCGGGACTATACGAGCAGTACGTC.

The J gene is TRBJ1-2, the V gene TRBV5-6; 7 nucleotides agree with TRBD1. The CDR3 loop spans 14 amino acids. Germline lookup yields CDR1 SGHDT and CDR2 YYEEEE. The V segment lost 2 bases and the J segment 2 bases; nucleotides outside the gene matches: 3. CDR3 sequence reads: CASSLDRVNYGYTF. CDR3 sequence (DNA): TGTGCCAGCAGCTTAGACAGGGTAAACTATGGCTACACCTTC.

V is TRBV15 and J is TRBJ2-1; D is possibly TRBD1 (5 bases). This CDR3 is 18 amino acids long. Germline lookup yields CDR1 LNHNV and CDR2 YYDKDF (reference sequence). Trimming cost V 0 bases and J 0 bases, with 15 bases left between them. DNA of the CDR3: TGTGCCACCAGCAGAGAAGGGGTAGACACAAGCTCCTACAATGAGCAGTTCTTC. It codes for CATSREGVDTSSYNEQFF.

The V call is TRBV10-3, the J call TRBJ2-1, with 14 nucleotides matching TRBD2. Looked up from germline, CDR1 is ENHRY and CDR2 is SYGVKD. The CDR3 has 14 residues. The J segment lost 10 bases and the V segment lost 10 bases, leaving 9 bases of the junction unmatched. CDR3 DNA sequence: TGTGCCACCACCGGGACTAGCGGGAGAGAGGAGCAGTTCTTC. This encodes CATTGTSGREEQFF.

This rearrangement joins TRBV10-3 to TRBJ1-2, with D maybe TRBD1 (6 bases). Looked up from germline, CDR1 is ENHRY and CDR2 is SYGVKD. V gave up 6 bases and J gave up 3 bases, with 14 bases separating them. The CDR3 is 14 residues long. The CDR3 nucleotides are TGTGCCATCAGCGAGAGGGACATAGACTATGGCTACACCTTC. Translating it yields CAISERDIDYGYTF.

This clone was seen more than once but under ten times. The chain combines TRBV5-6 with TRBJ2-3; 9 nucleotides align to TRBD1. The CDR3 extends over 15 amino acids. V lost 4 bases to trimming and J lost 2 bases; unmatched junction nucleotides: 5. Germline-derived CDR1 and CDR2 are SGHDT and YYEEEE. The CDR3 protein is CASSRGQGLTDTQYF. CDR3 sequence (DNA): TGTGCCAGCAGCAGGGGACAGGGACTCACAGATACGCAGTATTTT.

The chain carries TRBV4-3 and TRBJ1-2; 11 bases map to TRBD1. V dropped 0 bases and J dropped 7; count of bases not matched to a gene: 19. Germline CDR1 LGHNA, CDR2 YSLEER. This CDR3 comprises 20 residues. The CDR3 here is CASSQDYIGQGASKEGGYTF. The CDR3 nucleotides are TGCGCCAGCAGCCAAGATTACATAGGACAGGGGGCGAGTAAAGAAGGTGGCTACACCTTC.

This chain joins TRBV4-3 and TRBJ1-1, with D perhaps matching TRBD1 (5 bases). The germline CDR1 and CDR2 sequences are LGHNA and YSLEER. This CDR3 has 17 residues. V gave up 1 base and J gave up 3 bases, with 18 bases separating them. CDR3 residues: CASSQVGGEGIYTEAFF. The CDR3 DNA follows: TGCGCCAGCAGCCAAGTCGGGGGGGAGGGGATCTACACTGAAGCTTTCTTT.

The chain is built from TRBV15 and TRBJ2-5, with D uncertain. V lost 0 bases to trimming and J lost 5 bases, with 7 bases between them. Germline CDR1 and CDR2: LNHNV and YYDKDF (reference sequence). This CDR3 contains 13 residues. CDR3 protein: CATSRDRWETQYF. The CDR3 DNA is TGTGCCACCAGCAGAGATCGGTGGGAGACCCAGTACTTC.

This rearrangement joins TRBV7-9 to TRBJ2-1; no firm D call. This CDR3 has 15 residues. The germline V and J ends were trimmed by 4 bases and 10 bases, with 20 bases remaining between them. In germline, CDR1 is SEHNR, CDR2 FQNEAQ (reference sequence). CDR3 residues: CASSSGSLSIMEQFF. The CDR3 coding sequence is TGTGCCAGCAGCTCCGGGTCGTTATCGATTATGGAGCAGTTCTTC.

The chain is built from TRBV11-3 and TRBJ1-4; 8 bases match TRBD1. This CDR3 contains 15 residues. The J segment lost 7 bases and the V segment lost 0 bases, leaving 4 bases of the junction unmatched. Per the germline V gene, CDR1 is SGHNT and CDR2 is YENEEA. CDR3 protein: CASSLDRTGTEKLFF. Written as DNA, the CDR3 is TGTGCCAGCAGCTTAGACCGGACAGGGACTGAAAAACTGTTTTTT. Combining the CDR3 with reference TRBV11-3 and TRBJ1-4 gives the whole variable domain EAGVVQSPRYKIIEKKQPVAFWCNPISGHNTLYWYLQNLGQGPELLIRYENEEAVDDSQLPKDRFSAERLKGVDSTLKIQPAELGDSAVYLCASSLDRTGTEKLFFGSGTQLSVL.

The chain has TRBV7-2 and TRBJ2-3; D gene unclear. Germline lookup yields CDR1 SGHTA and CDR2 FQGNSA. The V gene lost 2 bases and the J gene lost 0 bases, with 12 bases spanning the gap. The CDR3 length is 16 residues. CDR3 sequence (DNA): TGTGCCAGCAGCTTACTAGGTTCGCAGAGCACAGATACGCAGTATTTT. Translation: CASSLLGSQSTDTQYF.

This chain links TRBV11-2 with TRBJ1-3; maybe TRBD1 (6 bases). This CDR3 spans 15 amino acids. V lost 1 base to trimming and J lost 2 bases, with 9 bases between them. Germline V gene data show CDR1 as SGHAT and CDR2 as FQNNGV. CDR3 coding DNA: TGTGCCAGCAGCTTAGCTCCAGGGGCTGGAAACACCATATATTTT. Translating gives CASSLAPGAGNTIYF.

The gene calls are TRBV6-5 and TRBJ1-1; a weak D match, TRBD1 (6 bases). The germline gives CDR1 MNHEY, CDR2 SVGAGI. V was trimmed by 6 bases and J by 1 base, leaving 12 bases between them. CDR3 size: 14 residues. CDR3 region: CASRISQGNTEAFF. Written as DNA, the CDR3 is TGTGCCAGCAGAATTTCACAGGGGAACACTGAAGCTTTCTTT.

The CDR3 nucleotides read TGCGCCAGCAGCCTCGACTCACCTTACAATGAGCAGTTCTTC. This codes for CASSLDSPYNEQFF. The rearrangement joins TRBV5-1 to TRBJ2-1; no clear D gene. The CDR3 has 14 amino acids. V gave up 4 bases and J gave up 4 bases, with 12 bases separating them. Germline V lookup: CDR1 SGHRS, CDR2 YFSETQ.